This T cell receptor beta chain was retrieved from a study of human T cells and chemical hapten exposure. Study-level information: Read at 6 days, the patch tests placed 0.01% DPC on the upper back. Patients having alopecia areata, totalis or universalis were mostly female.

TCRdb reanalysed the RACE reads using MiXCR and keeps one entry per CDR3 protein. The sample has about 300,000 distinct CDR3 sequences; approximately 5% are singletons. Described time point: pre-sensitization, week 0. The treatment here: therapeutic diphenylcyclopropenone sensitization with weekly scalp DPC. The V end was cut by 0 bases, the J end by 4 bases, with 20 bases between. Germline-derived CDR1 and CDR2 are SGHVS and FQNEAQ. This CDR3 contains 18 residues. The J gene is TRBJ2-3, the V gene TRBV7-8; a weak D match, TRBD1 (7 bases). The clonotype comes from a woman under 30 with alopecia areata. Some clones in this sample may be carry-over from other donors' samples. The sample in question was whole blood, obtained in connection with sensitization to the hapten diphenylcyclopropenone (DPC). CDR3 in amino acids: CASSLAWKRRGHADTQYF. CDR3 in DNA: TGTGCCAGCAGCTTAGCCTGGAAGAGGAGGGGGCACGCAGATACGCAGTATTTT.